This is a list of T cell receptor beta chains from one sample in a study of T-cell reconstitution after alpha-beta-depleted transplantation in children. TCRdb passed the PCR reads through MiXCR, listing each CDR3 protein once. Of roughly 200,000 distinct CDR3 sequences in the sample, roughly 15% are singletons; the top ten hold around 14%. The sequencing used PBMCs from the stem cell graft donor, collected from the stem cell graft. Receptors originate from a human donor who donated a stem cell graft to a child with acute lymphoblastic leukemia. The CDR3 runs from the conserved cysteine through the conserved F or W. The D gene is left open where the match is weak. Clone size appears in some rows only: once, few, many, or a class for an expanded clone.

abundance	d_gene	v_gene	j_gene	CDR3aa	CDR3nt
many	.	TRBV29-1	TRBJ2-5	CSVEDSTVGETQYF	TGCAGCGTTGAAGATTCGACAGTCGGGGAGACCCAGTACTTC
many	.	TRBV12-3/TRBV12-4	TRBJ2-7	CASSVGRDRRPYEQYF	TGTGCCAGCAGTGTGGGCCGGGACCGCCGTCCCTACGAGCAGTACTTC
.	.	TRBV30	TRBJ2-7	CAWSVKDPRNEQYF	TGTGCCTGGAGTGTTAAGGACCCAAGGAACGAGCAGTACTTC
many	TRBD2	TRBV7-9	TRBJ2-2	CASSSRTSGSPGELFF	TGTGCCAGCAGCTCTAGGACTAGCGGGAGTCCCGGGGAGCTGTTTTTT
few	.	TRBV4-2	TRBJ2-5	CASSQDADQETQYF	TGTGCCAGCAGCCAAGACGCGGACCAGGAGACCCAGTACTTC
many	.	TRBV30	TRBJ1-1	CASPRQDTEAFF	TGTGCCTCCCCCCGACAGGACACTGAAGCTTTCTTT
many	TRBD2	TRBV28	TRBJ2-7	CASMASGSSLLYEQYF	TGTGCCAGCATGGCGAGCGGGAGTTCGTTGTTGTACGAGCAGTACTTC
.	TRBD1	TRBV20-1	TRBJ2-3	CSADPLQGEWGTDTQYF	TGCAGTGCTGACCCCCTCCAGGGGGAATGGGGCACAGATACGCAGTATTTT
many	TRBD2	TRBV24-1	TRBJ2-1	CATSDLILAGDSYNEQFF	TGTGCCACCAGTGATTTGATACTAGCGGGGGACTCCTACAATGAGCAGTTCTTC
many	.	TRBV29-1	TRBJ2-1	CSVEGEQGNEQFF	TGCAGCGTTGAAGGAGAACAGGGCAATGAGCAGTTCTTC
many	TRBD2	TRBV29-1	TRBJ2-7	CSVEASGYEQYF	TGCAGCGTTGAAGCTAGCGGCTACGAGCAGTACTTC
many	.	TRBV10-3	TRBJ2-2	CAISDPPTNTGELFF	TGTGCCATCAGTGACCCCCCGACTAACACCGGGGAGCTGTTTTTT
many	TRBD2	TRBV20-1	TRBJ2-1	CSVLLAGGRNEQFF	TGCAGTGTTTTACTAGCGGGAGGGCGTAATGAGCAGTTCTTC
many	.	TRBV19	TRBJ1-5	CASSFQDNQPQHF	TGTGCCAGTAGTTTCCAGGACAATCAGCCCCAGCATTTT
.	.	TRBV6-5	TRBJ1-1	CASSYFVVSWPRGTFF	TGTGCCAGCAGTTATTTTGTTGTCAGTTGGCCGCGGGGGACTTTCTTT
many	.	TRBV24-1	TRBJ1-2	CATSDISGAGYTF	TGTGCCACCAGTGATATCTCAGGGGCTGGCTACACCTTC
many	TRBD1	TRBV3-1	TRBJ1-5	CASSSTDRGGNQPQHF	TGTGCCAGCAGCTCGACGGACAGGGGCGGGAATCAGCCCCAGCATTTT